These 3 T cell receptor beta chains originate from one sample sequenced in a study of T cells in localized non-small cell lung cancer. The protocol was immunoSEQ multiplex PCR, while the TCRdb copy is restricted to in-frame clones and leaves out a portion. The table lists roughly 33,000 clones, almost 90% of them singletons. The source material was peripheral blood, sampled before any cancer treatment. Receptors were obtained from a man aged 35 to 69 with stage I lung adenocarcinoma.

V and J are TRBV15 and TRBJ1-1; TRBD1 might be the D (5 bases). The germline V and J ends were trimmed by 2 bases and 5 bases, with 15 bases remaining between them. The CDR3 length is 15 residues. Germline values: CDR1 LNHNV, CDR2 YYDKDF (reference sequence). DNA for the CDR3: TGTGCCACCAGCAGACAGGGTTTAATGGGGACTGAAGCTTTCTTT. Its translation is CATSRQGLMGTEAFF. The variable domain in full, with the rest retrieved from reference TRBV15 and TRBJ1-1, is DAMVIQNPRYQVTQFGKPVTLSCSQTLNHNVMYWYQQKSSQAPKLLFHYYDKDFNNEADTPDNFQSRRPNTSFCFLDIRSPGLGDTAMYLCATSRQGLMGTEAFFGQGTRLTVV.

A single count supports this clone. The V gene is TRBV18, the J gene TRBJ2-3, with unresolved D. Germline V gene sequence: CDR1 KGHSH, CDR2 LQKENI. The V gene lost 0 bases and the J gene lost 6 bases, with 19 bases spanning the gap. The CDR3 runs 17 residues. This chain's CDR3 is CASSPPADGPIFDTQYF. CDR3 DNA: TGTGCCAGCTCACCACCGGCAGACGGTCCCATTTTTGATACGCAGTATTTT.

Remarks on this clone: Other nucleotide sequences in the sample specify the same CDR3. The chain recombines TRBV5-4 with TRBJ1-1; D is unresolved. CDR1 and CDR2 from the germline V gene are SGHNT and YYREEE (reference sequence). The CDR3 extends over 15 amino acids. The V end lost 2 bases, the J end lost 3 bases, and 14 bases lay between the germline ends. The CDR3 nucleotides read TGTGCCAGCAGCTTTATTGGATTGAGAGACACTGAAGCTTTCTTT. Its translation: CASSFIGLRDTEAFF.